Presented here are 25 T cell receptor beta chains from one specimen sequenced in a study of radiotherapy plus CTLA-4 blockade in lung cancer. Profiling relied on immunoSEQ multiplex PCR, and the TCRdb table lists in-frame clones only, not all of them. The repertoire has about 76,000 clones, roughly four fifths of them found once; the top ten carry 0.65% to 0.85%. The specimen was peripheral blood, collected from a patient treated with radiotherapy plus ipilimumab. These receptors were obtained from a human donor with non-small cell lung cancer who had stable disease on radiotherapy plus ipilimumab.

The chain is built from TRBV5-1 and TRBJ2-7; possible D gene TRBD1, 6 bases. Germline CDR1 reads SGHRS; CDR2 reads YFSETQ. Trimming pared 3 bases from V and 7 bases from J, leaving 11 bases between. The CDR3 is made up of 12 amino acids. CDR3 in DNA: TGCGCCAGCAGCTCTCAGGGACATGAGCAGTACTTC. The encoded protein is CASSSQGHEQYF. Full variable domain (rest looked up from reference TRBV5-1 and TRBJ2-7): KAGVTQTPRYLIKTRGQQVTLSCSPISGHRSVSWYQQTPGQGLQFLFEYFSETQRNKGNFPGRFSGRQFSNSRSEMNVSTLELGDSALYLCASSSQGHEQYFGPGTRLTVT.

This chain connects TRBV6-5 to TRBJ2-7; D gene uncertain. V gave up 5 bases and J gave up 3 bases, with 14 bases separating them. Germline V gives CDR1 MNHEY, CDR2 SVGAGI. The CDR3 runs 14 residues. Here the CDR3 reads CASSLGRLNYEQYF. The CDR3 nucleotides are TGTGCCAGCAGTCTTGGAAGGCTAAACTACGAGCAGTACTTC.

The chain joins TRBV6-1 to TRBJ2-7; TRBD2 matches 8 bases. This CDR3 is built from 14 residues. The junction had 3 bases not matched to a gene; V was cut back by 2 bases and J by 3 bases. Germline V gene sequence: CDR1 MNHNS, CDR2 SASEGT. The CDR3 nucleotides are TGTGCCAGCAGTGAATTGGGACTAGACTACGAGCAGTACTTC. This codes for CASSELGLDYEQYF.

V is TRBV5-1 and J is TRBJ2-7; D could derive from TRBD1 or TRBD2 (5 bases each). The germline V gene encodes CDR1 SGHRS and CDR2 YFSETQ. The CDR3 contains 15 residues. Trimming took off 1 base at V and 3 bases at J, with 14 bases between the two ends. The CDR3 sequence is CASSLFGTEFYEQYF. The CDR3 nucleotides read TGCGCCAGCAGCTTGTTCGGGACGGAGTTCTACGAGCAGTACTTC. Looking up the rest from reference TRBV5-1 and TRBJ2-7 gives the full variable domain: KAGVTQTPRYLIKTRGQQVTLSCSPISGHRSVSWYQQTPGQGLQFLFEYFSETQRNKGNFPGRFSGRQFSNSRSEMNVSTLELGDSALYLCASSLFGTEFYEQYFGPGTRLTVT.

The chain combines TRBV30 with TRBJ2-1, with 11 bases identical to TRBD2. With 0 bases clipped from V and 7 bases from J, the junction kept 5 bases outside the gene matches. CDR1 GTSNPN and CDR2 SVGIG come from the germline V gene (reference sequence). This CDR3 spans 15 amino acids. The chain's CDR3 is CAWSVQTSGRNEQFF. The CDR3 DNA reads TGTGCCTGGAGTGTACAAACTAGCGGGAGAAATGAGCAGTTCTTC. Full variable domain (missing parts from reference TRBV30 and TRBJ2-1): SQTIHQWPATLVQPVGSPLSLECTVEGTSNPNLYWYRQAAGRGLQLLFYSVGIGQISSEVPQNLSASRPQDRQFILSSKKLLLSDSGFYLCAWSVQTSGRNEQFFGPGTRLTVL.

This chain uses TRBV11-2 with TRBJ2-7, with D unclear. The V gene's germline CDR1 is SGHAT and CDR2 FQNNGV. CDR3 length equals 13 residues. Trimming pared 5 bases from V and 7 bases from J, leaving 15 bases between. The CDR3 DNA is TGTGCCAGCAGCCCGGTGGCTGCCGAAGAGCAGTACTTC. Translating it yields CASSPVAAEEQYF.

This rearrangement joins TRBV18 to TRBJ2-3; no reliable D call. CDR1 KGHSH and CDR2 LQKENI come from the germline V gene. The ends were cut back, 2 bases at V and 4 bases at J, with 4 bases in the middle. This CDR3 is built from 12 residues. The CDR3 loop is CASSPEADTQYF. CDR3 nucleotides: TGTGCCAGCTCACCAGAGGCAGATACGCAGTATTTT.

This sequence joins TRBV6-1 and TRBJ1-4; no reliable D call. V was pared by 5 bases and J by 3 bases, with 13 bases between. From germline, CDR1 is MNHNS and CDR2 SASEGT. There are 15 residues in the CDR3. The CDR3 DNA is TGTGCCAGCAGTTTAGGCAGACGGGCTAATGAAAAACTGTTTTTT. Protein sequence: CASSLGRRANEKLFF.

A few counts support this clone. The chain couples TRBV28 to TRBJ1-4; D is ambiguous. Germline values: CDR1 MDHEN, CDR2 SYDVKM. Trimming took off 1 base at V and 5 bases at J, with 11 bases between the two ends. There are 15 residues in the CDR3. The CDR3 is CASSLLGNTNEKLFF. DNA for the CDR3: TGTGCCAGCAGTTTATTGGGGAATACAAATGAAAAACTGTTTTTT.

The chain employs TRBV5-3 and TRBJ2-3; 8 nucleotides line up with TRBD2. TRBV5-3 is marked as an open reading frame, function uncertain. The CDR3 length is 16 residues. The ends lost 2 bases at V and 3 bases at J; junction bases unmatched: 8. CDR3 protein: CARSLPALAETDTQYF. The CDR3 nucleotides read TGTGCCAGAAGCTTACCCGCACTAGCGGAGACAGATACGCAGTATTTT.

CDR3 nucleotide sequence: TGCGCCAGCAGCCATGTCAGCATAGGGCAAGGAAGATATAGCAATCAGCCCCAGCATTTT. Its translation: CASSHVSIGQGRYSNQPQHF. The chain joins TRBV4-1 to TRBJ1-5; D uncertain. The CDR3 spans 20 residues. Germline loops: CDR1 MGHRA, CDR2 YSYEKL. Trimming took off 3 bases at V and 0 bases at J, with 24 bases between the two ends.

In nucleotides, the CDR3 is TGTGCCAGCAGCTTGTCCATTGGTCCAGCCGGGGAGCTGTTTTTT. Protein: CASSLSIGPAGELFF. This chain joins TRBV7-8 and TRBJ2-2; the D is unclear. From germline, CDR1 is SGHVS and CDR2 FQNEAQ. The V end was cut by 3 bases, the J end by 6 bases, with 14 bases between. The CDR3 has 15 amino acids.

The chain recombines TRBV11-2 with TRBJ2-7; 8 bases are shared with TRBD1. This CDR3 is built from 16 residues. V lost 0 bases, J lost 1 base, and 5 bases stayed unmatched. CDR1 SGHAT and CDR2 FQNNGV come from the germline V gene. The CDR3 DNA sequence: TGTGCCAGCAGCTTAGAGGGACAGGTGCCTTCCTACGAGCAGTACTTC. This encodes CASSLEGQVPSYEQYF.

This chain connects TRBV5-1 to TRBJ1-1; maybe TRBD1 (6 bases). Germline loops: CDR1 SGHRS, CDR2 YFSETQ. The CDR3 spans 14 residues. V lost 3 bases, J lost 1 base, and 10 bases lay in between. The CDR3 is CASSWADRNTEAFF. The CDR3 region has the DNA TGCGCCAGCAGCTGGGCGGACAGGAACACTGAAGCTTTCTTT.

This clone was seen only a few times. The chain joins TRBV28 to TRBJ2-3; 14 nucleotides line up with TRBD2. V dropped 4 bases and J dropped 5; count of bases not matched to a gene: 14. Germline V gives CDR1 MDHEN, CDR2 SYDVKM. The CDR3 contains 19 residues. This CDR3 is CASSWPPGLAGEGRDTQYF. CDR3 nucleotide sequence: TGTGCCAGCAGTTGGCCCCCGGGACTAGCGGGAGAGGGACGAGATACGCAGTATTTT.

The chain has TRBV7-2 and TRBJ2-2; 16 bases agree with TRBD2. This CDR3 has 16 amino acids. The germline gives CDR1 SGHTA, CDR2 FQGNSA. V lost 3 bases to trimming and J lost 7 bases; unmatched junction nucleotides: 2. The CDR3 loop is CASSFGTSGGGGELFF. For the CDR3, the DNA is TGTGCCAGCAGCTTCGGGACTAGCGGGGGGGGCGGGGAGCTGTTTTTT.

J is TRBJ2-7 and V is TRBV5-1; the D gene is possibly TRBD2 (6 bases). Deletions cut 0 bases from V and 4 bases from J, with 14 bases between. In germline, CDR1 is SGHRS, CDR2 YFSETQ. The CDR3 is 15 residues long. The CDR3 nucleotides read TGCGCCAGCAGCTTGGGTGGGACTCCAACTTACGAGCAGTACTTC. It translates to CASSLGGTPTYEQYF.

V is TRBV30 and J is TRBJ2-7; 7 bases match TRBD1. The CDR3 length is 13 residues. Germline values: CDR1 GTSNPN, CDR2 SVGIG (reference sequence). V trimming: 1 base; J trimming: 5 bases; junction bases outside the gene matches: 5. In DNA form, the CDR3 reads TGTGCCTGGAGTGATGGCAGGGGGAACGAGCAGTACTTC. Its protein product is CAWSDGRGNEQYF. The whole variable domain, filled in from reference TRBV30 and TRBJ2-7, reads SQTIHQWPATLVQPVGSPLSLECTVEGTSNPNLYWYRQAAGRGLQLLFYSVGIGQISSEVPQNLSASRPQDRQFILSSKKLLLSDSGFYLCAWSDGRGNEQYFGPGTRLTVT.

The CDR3 coding sequence is TGTGCCAGCAGCTTAGATCCCCGCGGGTACGAGCAGTACTTC. Protein product: CASSLDPRGYEQYF. V gene TRBV11-2 combines with J gene TRBJ2-7; TRBD2 is a possible D gene (5 bases). This CDR3 is 14 amino acids long. Germline CDR1 and CDR2: SGHAT and FQNNGV. The V gene lost 0 bases and the J gene lost 4 bases, with 10 bases spanning the gap.

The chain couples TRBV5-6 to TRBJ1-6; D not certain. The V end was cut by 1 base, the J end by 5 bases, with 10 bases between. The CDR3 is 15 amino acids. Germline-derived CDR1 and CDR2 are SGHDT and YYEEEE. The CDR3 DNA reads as TGTGCCAGCAGCTTGAGGGCCTGGAATAATTCACCCCTCCACTTT. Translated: CASSLRAWNNSPLHF.

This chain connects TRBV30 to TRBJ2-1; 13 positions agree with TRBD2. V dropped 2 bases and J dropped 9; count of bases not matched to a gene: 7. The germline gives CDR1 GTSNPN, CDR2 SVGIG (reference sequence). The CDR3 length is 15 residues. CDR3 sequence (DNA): TGTGCCTGGAGTCCCCCGACTAGCGGGAGGATTGAGCAGTTCTTC. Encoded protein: CAWSPPTSGRIEQFF.

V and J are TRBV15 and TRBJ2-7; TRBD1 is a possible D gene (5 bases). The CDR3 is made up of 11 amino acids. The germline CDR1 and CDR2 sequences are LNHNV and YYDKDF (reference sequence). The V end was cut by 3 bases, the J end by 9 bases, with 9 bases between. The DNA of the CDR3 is TGTGCCACCAGCAGGGGGCAGGTGCAGTACTTC. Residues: CATSRGQVQYF.

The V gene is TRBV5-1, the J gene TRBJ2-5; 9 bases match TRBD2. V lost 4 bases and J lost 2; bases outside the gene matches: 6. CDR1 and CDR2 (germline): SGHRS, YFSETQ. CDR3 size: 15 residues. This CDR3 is CASSSGLAGQETQYF. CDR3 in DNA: TGCGCCAGCAGCAGTGGGCTAGCGGGACAAGAGACCCAGTACTTC.

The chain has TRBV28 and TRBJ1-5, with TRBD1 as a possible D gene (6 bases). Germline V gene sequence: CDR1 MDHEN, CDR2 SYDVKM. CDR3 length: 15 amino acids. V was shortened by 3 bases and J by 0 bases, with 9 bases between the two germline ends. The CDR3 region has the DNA TGTGCCAGCAGTTTGGGGGCCCCTAGCAATCAGCCCCAGCATTTT. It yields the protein CASSLGAPSNQPQHF.

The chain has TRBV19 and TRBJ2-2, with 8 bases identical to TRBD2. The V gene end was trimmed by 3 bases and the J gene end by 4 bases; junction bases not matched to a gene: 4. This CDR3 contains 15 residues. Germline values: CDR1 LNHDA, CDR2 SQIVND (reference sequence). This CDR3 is CASSISSGGTGELFF. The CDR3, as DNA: TGTGCCAGTAGTATTTCCAGCGGGGGCACCGGGGAGCTGTTTTTT.